This T cell receptor beta chain was recorded in a study of beta chain features in type 1 diabetes. The germline CDR1 and CDR2 sequences are SGHAT and FQNNGV. The J segment lost 7 bases and the V segment lost 4 bases, leaving 4 bases of the junction unmatched. The CDR3 is 14 amino acids. Study-level results: Insertions at VDJ junctions were less frequent in type 1 diabetes patients. These patients also deleted more nucleotides at the same junctions. Moderately but significantly shorter TCRB CDR3s were found in Type 1 diabetes patients in all four CD4+ subsets.

Every bit of the isolated RNA underwent reverse transcription, so sequencing read expressed TCRB transcripts. Sequencing used immunoSEQ multiplex PCR; TCRdb keeps in-frame clones, though not all of them. Seen here are 600,000 to 700,000 clones, about an eighth observed once, and the top ten hold around 0.022%. In regard to this clone: Its antigen is unknown.

The V call is TRBV11-2, the J call TRBJ2-2, with 9 bases that match TRBD1. Sequenced: naive CD4+ T cells from blood. The source of this sequence is a man aged 18 to 29 with type 1 diabetes. CDR3 residues: CASSSGTGYGELFF. As DNA, the CDR3 is TGTGCCAGCAGCTCCGGGACAGGGTACGGGGAGCTGTTTTTT.